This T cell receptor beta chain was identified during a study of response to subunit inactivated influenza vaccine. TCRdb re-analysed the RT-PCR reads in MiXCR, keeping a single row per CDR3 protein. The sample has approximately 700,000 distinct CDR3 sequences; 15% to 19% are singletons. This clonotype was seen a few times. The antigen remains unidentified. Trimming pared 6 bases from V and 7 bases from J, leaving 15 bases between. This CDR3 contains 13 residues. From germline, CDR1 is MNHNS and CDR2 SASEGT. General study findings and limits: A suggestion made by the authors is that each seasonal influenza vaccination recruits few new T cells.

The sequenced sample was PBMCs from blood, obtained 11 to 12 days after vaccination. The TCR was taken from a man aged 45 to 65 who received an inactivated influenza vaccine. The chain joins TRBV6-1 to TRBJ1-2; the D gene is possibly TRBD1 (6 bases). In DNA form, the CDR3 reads TGTGCCAGCAGGCCCACAGGGATGTCTGGCTACACCTTC. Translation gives CASRPTGMSGYTF.